What follows describes a single T cell receptor (beta chain). Antigen: not known. Trimming cost V 2 bases and J 11 bases, with 15 bases left between them. The germline gives CDR1 KGHSH, CDR2 LQKENI. This CDR3 contains 13 residues. The PCR had 60 Vbeta and 13 Jbeta primers. Sequencing was performed with immunoSEQ multiplex PCR; in TCRdb, only in-frame clones are kept and a portion is missing. Of approximately 200,000 clones listed, 79% were seen once; the top ten hold around 1.6%. The entry originates in a study of cytomegalovirus exposure and HLA in healthy donors. Whole-study findings and limits: The study labeled roughly 160 TCR beta chains cytomegalovirus-associated.

What was sequenced was PBMCs. V gene TRBV18 combines with J gene TRBJ1-1, with D possibly TRBD1 on 5 matching bases. The clonotype was recovered from a girl aged 10 to 17 in good health and CMV-seropositive. The CDR3: CASSPDQDILAFF. The CDR3 DNA reads TGTGCCAGCTCACCAGACCAGGACATCCTCGCTTTCTTT.